This T cell receptor (beta chain) was profiled in a study of T cell responses to AZD1222 COVID-19 vaccine (dated by TCRdb to the early 2020s). General notes on the study: Because spike-specific TCR depth and breadth did not differ between the two schedules, AZD1222 recipients who got a second dose at roughly 4 weeks were pooled with those who got a second dose at roughly 12 weeks. TCR sequencing was performed for fewer than 250 trial participants, of whom some 200 were given two doses of AZD1222 and about 25 were given two doses of MenACWY control vaccine. Trial participants were enrolled by age into 18-55, 56-69 and 70-plus year subgroups, with roughly 150, 30 and 60 TCR-sequenced participants respectively.

The time point label for this specimen denotes: baseline before first vaccination. Vaccinee samples were obtained from the UK trials COV001 and COV002, which included a single-blind randomized controlled phase 2/3 trial of AZD1222 (ChAdOx1 nCoV-19) in healthy adults. For TCRbeta chain sequencing, PBMC samples were collected from trial participants at day 0 and at day 28 after the second dose. Spanning cysteine to phenylalanine, the CDR3 consists of 13 amino acids. CDR3 DNA is the only sequence kept; it has 39 bases, read in frame from the first base. V and J lose 6 bases and 1 base, and a span of 11 bases separates them. CDR1 and CDR2 (SGHRS, YFSETQ) derive from the germline V gene. The CDR3 regions of human TCRbeta chains were analyzed by immunosequencing. The authors' pipeline ran thus. Repertoire TCRs were checked for matches against a reference library of SARS-CoV-2-specific TCRs that had been generated using the MIRA antigen-specificity platform. Breadth was defined as the fraction of unique TCRs that were SARS-CoV-2-associated, and depth was defined as the fraction of total T cells that were SARS-CoV-2-associated. Using the MIRA data, every spike-specific TCR was mapped to the spike region that the TCR reacted to and assigned to either a CD4 or a CD8 class. Log10-transformed breadth and depth values were compared by one-way ANOVA with Sidak's multiple comparisons tests. Held by TCRdb, this immuneACCESS table contains in-frame sequences only and omits some clones. Under half of the omission traces to an unresolved V gene where checked; the cause of the rest is unknown. D and trimming were read from the DNA, whereas the V and J calls and clone size are those reported in that table. The table for this sample lists 95,000 to 150,000 clones; roughly 91% of them were counted only once. About 4.1% of the sample is held by the ten biggest clonotypes.

Beyond this particular receptor, the publication reports: Spike-specific TCR breadth and depth rose significantly after two AZD1222 doses compared with day 0 and with MenACWY recipients. Reportedly, almost half of the unique spike-specific TCRs recognized epitopes lying outside the regions that are mutated in the B.1.351 and B.1.1.7 variants. Vaccine-associated CD4 TCRs spanned the whole spike protein, with dominant responses in regions 160-218 and 743-854. In the small 56-69-year group, the increase in depth fell short of significance, most likely because of low power. Conclusions about previously exposed vaccinees are limited because only six or seven AZD1222 recipients were SARS-CoV-2 seropositive at baseline. Because no day 14 peak-response samples were available, repertoires were characterized only after the peak T cell response. Most participants were white British and females outnumbered males, and the authors suggested that clonal diversity may have been underestimated.

Regarding this clone: The specificity of this receptor is unknown. Base-call qualities are not available, and no considerably larger clone is one nucleotide away.

In this chain, TRBV5-1 is recombined with TRBJ2-7, with the D gene uncertain. Specimen: peripheral blood, collected on day 0 of AZD1222 vaccination. The clonotype originates from an adult in good health. The DNA sequence is TGCGCCAGCACACCGGTGGGGTCCTACGAGCAGTACTTC. Its translation reads: CASTPVGSYEQYF.